This T cell receptor beta chain stems from a study of blood T cell repertoires in COVID-19. Study summary: Sources were T cells, B-cell-depleted T cells, or PBMCs; the material itself was cDNA or gDNA.

Germline values: CDR1 MNHEY, CDR2 SVGAGI. The ends were cut back, 1 base at V and 10 bases at J, with 10 bases in the middle. CDR3 length: 12 residues. TCRdb's table, derived via immunoSEQ multiplex PCR, lists solely in-frame clones and lacks some. The table shows fewer than 200,000 clones, with 87% occurring only once. Sequencing was carried out using peripheral blood. The sequence was obtained from a man in his forties or fifties with active or convalescent COVID-19. The chain recombines TRBV6-5 with TRBJ1-2; D is undetermined. The CDR3 DNA follows: TGTGCCAGCAGTTACTTGGCGGGTGACTACACCTTC. It translates to CASSYLAGDYTF.